This T cell receptor (beta chain) stems from a study of blood T cell repertoires in COVID-19. Germline-derived CDR1 and CDR2 are SEHNR and FQNEAQ (reference sequence). The V and J ends lost 0 bases and 6 bases respectively, with 9 bases between them. The CDR3 covers 15 residues. Sequencing was performed with immunoSEQ multiplex PCR; in TCRdb, only in-frame clones are kept and a portion is missing. The sample shows some 200,000 clones, around 76% of them seen only once. The receptor was isolated from a woman between 50 and 59 years old with active or convalescent COVID-19. The specimen was peripheral blood. The gene calls are TRBV7-9 and TRBJ1-6; D not certain. DNA of the CDR3: TGTGCCAGCAGCTTAGCAAACGGGTTTAATTCACCCCTCCACTTT. Its translation: CASSLANGFNSPLHF.